These T cell receptor beta chains were read from a single sample in a study of T-cell memory formation after mild COVID-19. Using its own MiXCR run on the 5' RACE reads, TCRdb lists one record per CDR3 protein. The sample lists 30,000 to 35,000 distinct CDR3 sequences; about 7.3% were seen once. Sequencing used PBMCs or a T cell subset sorted from them (not recorded which). Receptors were obtained from a young man who had mild COVID-19 (a few samples of this study predate the infection). Cell type and time point are not known. Each CDR3 is given with its conserved first and last residue. The order of the fields is clone size, J gene, D gene, V gene, CDR3 protein, CDR3 DNA. A D gene is named only where the DNA matches it firmly. Not all rows give a size; the values are once, few, many and, for expanded clones, a class.

abundance: many
j_gene: TRBJ1-4
d_gene: NA
v_gene: TRBV7-2
CDR3aa: CASSLNPNEKLFF
CDR3nt: TGTGCCAGCAGCTTAAACCCTAATGAAAAACTGTTTTTT

abundance: few
j_gene: TRBJ1-5
d_gene: TRBD1
v_gene: TRBV6-1
CDR3aa: CASSSRTGTSNQPQHF
CDR3nt: TGTGCCAGCAGTTCGAGGACAGGGACCAGCAATCAGCCCCAGCATTTT

abundance: many
j_gene: TRBJ2-7
d_gene: NA
v_gene: TRBV21-1
CDR3aa: CASSNLSDRLYEQYF
CDR3nt: TGTGCCAGCAGCAACCTTTCTGACAGACTCTACGAGCAGTACTTC

abundance: many
j_gene: TRBJ2-1
d_gene: TRBD1
v_gene: TRBV6-2/TRBV6-3
CDR3aa: CASSTSPDRGREFF
CDR3nt: TGTGCCAGCAGTACAAGCCCGGACAGGGGGAGGGAGTTCTTC

abundance: NA
j_gene: TRBJ2-2
d_gene: NA
v_gene: TRBV24-1
CDR3aa: CATTGGDTGELFF
CDR3nt: TGTGCCACCACGGGGGGCGACACCGGGGAGCTGTTTTTT

abundance: NA
j_gene: TRBJ1-1
d_gene: NA
v_gene: TRBV6-5
CDR3aa: CASSYGDTEAFF
CDR3nt: TGTGCCAGCAGTTACGGGGACACTGAAGCTTTCTTT

abundance: many
j_gene: TRBJ2-1
d_gene: TRBD2
v_gene: TRBV2
CDR3aa: CASSAWGGYNEQFF
CDR3nt: TGTGCCAGCAGTGCGTGGGGGGGTTACAATGAGCAGTTCTTC

abundance: many
j_gene: TRBJ2-3
d_gene: TRBD1
v_gene: TRBV20-1
CDR3aa: CSARADRGSTDTQYF
CDR3nt: TGCAGTGCTAGAGCCGACAGGGGAAGCACAGATACGCAGTATTTT

abundance: NA
j_gene: TRBJ1-2
d_gene: TRBD1
v_gene: TRBV12-3/TRBV12-4
CDR3aa: CASRPRQGSDYGYTF
CDR3nt: TGTGCCAGCAGGCCTCGACAGGGGTCTGACTATGGCTACACCTTC

abundance: many
j_gene: TRBJ1-5
d_gene: TRBD1
v_gene: TRBV7-2
CDR3aa: CASSFTGGRSNQPQHF
CDR3nt: TGTGCCAGCAGCTTCACAGGGGGAAGGAGCAATCAGCCCCAGCATTTT

abundance: many
j_gene: TRBJ1-1
d_gene: NA
v_gene: TRBV5-1
CDR3aa: CASTDRQGMNTEAFF
CDR3nt: TGCGCCAGCACTGATCGGCAGGGGATGAACACTGAAGCTTTCTTT

abundance: many
j_gene: TRBJ1-1
d_gene: NA
v_gene: TRBV5-1
CDR3aa: CASSLAGTNTEAFF
CDR3nt: TGCGCCAGCAGCTTGGCAGGGACGAACACTGAAGCTTTCTTT

abundance: many
j_gene: TRBJ1-1
d_gene: NA
v_gene: TRBV6-6
CDR3aa: CASRADRMSMNTEAFF
CDR3nt: TGTGCCAGCAGAGCTGACAGGATGAGCATGAACACTGAAGCTTTCTTT

abundance: many
j_gene: TRBJ2-1
d_gene: NA
v_gene: TRBV12-3/TRBV12-4
CDR3aa: CASSFWGDEQFF
CDR3nt: TGTGCCAGCAGTTTTTGGGGCGATGAGCAGTTCTTC

abundance: many
j_gene: TRBJ1-1
d_gene: NA
v_gene: TRBV27
CDR3aa: CASTPGGIDTEAFF
CDR3nt: TGTGCCAGCACCCCCGGGGGGATAGACACTGAAGCTTTCTTT

abundance: many
j_gene: TRBJ2-3
d_gene: NA
v_gene: TRBV4-2
CDR3aa: CASSPSGTAGDTQYF
CDR3nt: TGTGCCAGCAGCCCCTCCGGGACTGCAGGGGATACGCAGTATTTT

abundance: many
j_gene: TRBJ1-5
d_gene: NA
v_gene: TRBV20-1
CDR3aa: CSATTGIGQPQHF
CDR3nt: TGCAGTGCAACTACAGGGATCGGTCAGCCCCAGCATTTT

abundance: many
j_gene: TRBJ2-3
d_gene: NA
v_gene: TRBV5-1
CDR3aa: CASSLEGEDTQYF
CDR3nt: TGCGCCAGCAGCTTGGAGGGTGAAGATACGCAGTATTTT

abundance: few
j_gene: TRBJ2-2
d_gene: NA
v_gene: TRBV28
CDR3aa: CASSLYRELFF
CDR3nt: TGTGCCAGCAGTTTATATCGAGAGCTGTTTTTT

abundance: many
j_gene: TRBJ2-3
d_gene: NA
v_gene: TRBV5-1
CDR3aa: CASSLTGSVDTQYF
CDR3nt: TGCGCCAGCAGCTTGACAGGGTCCGTGGATACGCAGTATTTT

abundance: many
j_gene: TRBJ2-3
d_gene: NA
v_gene: TRBV2
CDR3aa: CASSGALGLSTDTQYF
CDR3nt: TGTGCCAGCAGTGGAGCGCTAGGCCTAAGCACAGATACGCAGTATTTT

abundance: few
j_gene: TRBJ2-1
d_gene: TRBD1
v_gene: TRBV6-2/TRBV6-3
CDR3aa: CAISGTEYNEQFF
CDR3nt: TGTGCCATATCCGGGACAGAATACAATGAGCAGTTCTTC

abundance: many
j_gene: TRBJ2-3
d_gene: NA
v_gene: TRBV4-1
CDR3aa: CASSQYRDTDTQYF
CDR3nt: TGCGCCAGCAGCCAATACAGGGACACAGATACGCAGTATTTT

abundance: many
j_gene: TRBJ1-5
d_gene: TRBD1
v_gene: TRBV7-2
CDR3aa: CASSSGGRDNQPQHF
CDR3nt: TGTGCCAGCAGCTCAGGGGGACGGGACAATCAGCCCCAGCATTTT

abundance: NA
j_gene: TRBJ2-3
d_gene: NA
v_gene: TRBV7-6
CDR3aa: CASSPFASFPADTQYF
CDR3nt: TGTGCCAGCAGCCCTTTCGCTTCCTTCCCTGCAGATACGCAGTATTTT

abundance: many
j_gene: TRBJ1-2
d_gene: NA
v_gene: TRBV9
CDR3aa: CASSVEYPEGRYGYTF
CDR3nt: TGTGCCAGCAGCGTAGAATATCCGGAGGGCCGTTATGGCTACACCTTC

abundance: NA
j_gene: TRBJ2-5
d_gene: NA
v_gene: TRBV12-3/TRBV12-4
CDR3aa: CASSFGQETQYF
CDR3nt: TGTGCCAGCAGTTTTGGGCAAGAGACCCAGTACTTC

abundance: many
j_gene: TRBJ1-5
d_gene: NA
v_gene: TRBV4-2
CDR3aa: CASSQDTGSQSQPQHF
CDR3nt: TGTGCCAGCAGCCAAGATACGGGAAGCCAGAGTCAGCCCCAGCATTTT

abundance: NA
j_gene: TRBJ2-5
d_gene: NA
v_gene: TRBV2
CDR3aa: CATQTWAGTQYF
CDR3nt: TGTGCCACCCAGACCTGGGCTGGGACCCAGTACTTC

abundance: NA
j_gene: TRBJ2-1
d_gene: TRBD1
v_gene: TRBV18
CDR3aa: CASSPRQGDNEQFF
CDR3nt: TGTGCCAGCTCACCTAGACAGGGAGACAATGAGCAGTTCTTC

abundance: many
j_gene: TRBJ2-2
d_gene: NA
v_gene: TRBV5-1
CDR3aa: CASSLTRENGELFF
CDR3nt: TGCGCCAGCAGCTTGACCAGGGAAAACGGGGAGCTGTTTTTT

abundance: few
j_gene: TRBJ2-1
d_gene: NA
v_gene: TRBV11-2
CDR3aa: CAPPGPPEAEQFF
CDR3nt: TGTGCCCCCCCGGGACCCCCTGAAGCTGAGCAGTTCTTC

abundance: many
j_gene: TRBJ1-1
d_gene: NA
v_gene: TRBV6-2/TRBV6-3
CDR3aa: CASITEPNTEAFF
CDR3nt: TGTGCCAGCATAACAGAACCGAACACTGAAGCTTTCTTT

abundance: many
j_gene: TRBJ1-2
d_gene: NA
v_gene: TRBV3-1
CDR3aa: CASSQATQSYTF
CDR3nt: TGTGCCAGCAGCCAGGCCACCCAAAGCTACACCTTC

abundance: few
j_gene: TRBJ1-4
d_gene: TRBD1
v_gene: TRBV5-1
CDR3aa: CASSFRGANEKLFF
CDR3nt: TGCGCCAGCAGCTTCAGGGGGGCTAATGAAAAACTGTTTTTT

abundance: many
j_gene: TRBJ2-7
d_gene: TRBD1
v_gene: TRBV6-5
CDR3aa: CASSAGTGRYEQYF
CDR3nt: TGTGCCAGCAGTGCCGGGACAGGGAGGTACGAGCAGTACTTC

abundance: many
j_gene: TRBJ2-5
d_gene: TRBD1
v_gene: TRBV7-9
CDR3aa: CASSPIWDRAETQYF
CDR3nt: TGTGCCAGCAGCCCCATCTGGGACAGGGCAGAGACCCAGTACTTC

abundance: NA
j_gene: TRBJ2-3
d_gene: NA
v_gene: TRBV6-2/TRBV6-3
CDR3aa: CASRVMARNTQYF
CDR3nt: TGTGCCAGCAGGGTCATGGCCAGGAATACGCAGTATTTT